This T cell receptor beta chain was identified during a study of human T cells and chemical hapten exposure. Study-level information: Patients, mostly women, had alopecia areata, alopecia totalis or alopecia universalis.

V was pared by 1 base and J by 3 bases, with 10 bases between. CDR3 length: 14 residues. Germline assignment: CDR1 SEHNR and CDR2 FQNEAQ (reference sequence). TCRdb redid the calling of the RACE reads with MiXCR, one entry per CDR3 protein. Of some 170,000 distinct CDR3 sequences in the sample, about 20% were seen once. As for time point: patch test 1, 2 weeks after DPC sensitization. As for treatment: therapeutic diphenylcyclopropenone sensitization with weekly scalp DPC. On this clonotype: Its specificity is not known.

General study points: No change in TCRs above 1 in 1000 frequency was produced by DPC sensitization. The donors suffered from alopecia, so their immune response may not match that of healthy people. Expanded TCRs produced significantly more large CDR3 similarity clusters than controls did.

The sample was whole blood, taken in connection with sensitization to the hapten diphenylcyclopropenone (DPC). This sequence joins TRBV7-9 and TRBJ2-7; D might be TRBD2 (6 bases). The receptor was derived from a woman in her fifties or sixties with alopecia areata. Some clones in this sample may be carry-over from other donors' samples. CDR3: CASSLVGRDYEQYF. The CDR3 coding sequence is TGTGCCAGCAGCTTAGTGGGGCGGGACTACGAGCAGTACTTC.